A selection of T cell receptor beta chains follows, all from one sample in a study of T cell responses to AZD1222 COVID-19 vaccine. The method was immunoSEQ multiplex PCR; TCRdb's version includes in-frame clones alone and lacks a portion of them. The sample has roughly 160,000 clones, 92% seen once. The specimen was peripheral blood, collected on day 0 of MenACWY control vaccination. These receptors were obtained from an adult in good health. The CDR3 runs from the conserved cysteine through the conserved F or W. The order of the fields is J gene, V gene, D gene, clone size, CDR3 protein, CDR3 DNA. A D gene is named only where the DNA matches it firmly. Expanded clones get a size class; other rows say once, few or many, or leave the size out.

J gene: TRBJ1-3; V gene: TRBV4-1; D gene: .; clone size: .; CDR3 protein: CASSQEGLSGNTIYF; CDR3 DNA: TGCGCCAGCAGCCAAGAGGGCCTCTCTGGAAACACCATATATTTT
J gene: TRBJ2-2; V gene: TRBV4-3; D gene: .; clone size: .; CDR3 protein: CASSQDWGGPGELFF; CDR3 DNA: TGCGCCAGCAGCCAAGATTGGGGGGGCCCCGGGGAGCTGTTTTTT
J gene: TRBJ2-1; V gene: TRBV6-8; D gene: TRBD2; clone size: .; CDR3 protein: CASSQNLTSGDNEQFF; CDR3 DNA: TGTGCCAGCAGCCAGAACTTGACTAGCGGAGACAATGAGCAGTTCTTC
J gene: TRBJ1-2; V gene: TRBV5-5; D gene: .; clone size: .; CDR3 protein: CASSIGQNADGYTF; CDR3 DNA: TGTGCCAGCAGCATAGGACAGAACGCCGATGGCTACACCTTC
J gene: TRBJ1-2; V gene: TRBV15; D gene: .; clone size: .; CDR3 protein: CATSRAQGHYGYTF; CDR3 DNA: TGTGCCACCAGCAGGGCACAGGGTCACTATGGCTACACCTTC
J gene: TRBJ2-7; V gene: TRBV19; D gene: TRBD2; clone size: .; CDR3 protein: CASSPSGRSGEQYF; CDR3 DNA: TGTGCCAGTAGTCCTAGCGGGAGGTCAGGCGAGCAGTACTTC
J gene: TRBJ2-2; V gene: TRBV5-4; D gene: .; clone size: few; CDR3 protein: CASSSPQGSNTGELFF; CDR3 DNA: TGTGCCAGCAGCTCTCCACAGGGATCGAACACCGGGGAGCTGTTTTTT
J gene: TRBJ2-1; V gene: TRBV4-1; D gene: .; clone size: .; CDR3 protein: CASSQPTRSHEQFF; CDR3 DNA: TGCGCCAGCAGCCAACCGACTAGATCGCATGAGCAGTTCTTC
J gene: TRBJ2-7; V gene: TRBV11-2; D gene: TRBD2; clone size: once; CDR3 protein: CASSSLRTSGGYEQYF; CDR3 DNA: TGTGCCAGCAGCTCCCTCCGGACTAGCGGGGGCTACGAGCAGTACTTC
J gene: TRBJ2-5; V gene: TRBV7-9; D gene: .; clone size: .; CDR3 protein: CASSPSLPEETQYF; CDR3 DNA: TGTGCCAGCAGCCCGTCGTTACCCGAAGAGACCCAGTACTTC
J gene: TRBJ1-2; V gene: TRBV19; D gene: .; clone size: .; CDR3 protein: CASSIGGSLRYYTF; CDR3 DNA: TGTGCCAGTAGTATAGGTGGCAGCCTGCGTTACTACACCTTC
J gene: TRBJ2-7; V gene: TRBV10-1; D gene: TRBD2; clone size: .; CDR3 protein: CASSPSGSLYEQYF; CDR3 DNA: TGCGCCAGCAGTCCTAGCGGGAGTCTCTACGAGCAGTACTTC
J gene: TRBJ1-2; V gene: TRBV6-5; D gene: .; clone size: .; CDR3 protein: CASSPSRDSYTF; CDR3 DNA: TGTGCCAGCAGTCCATCACGGGACAGCTACACCTTC
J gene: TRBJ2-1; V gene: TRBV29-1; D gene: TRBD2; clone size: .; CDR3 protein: CSVPSGRAYEQFF; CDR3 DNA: TGCAGCGTTCCTAGCGGGAGAGCCTATGAGCAGTTCTTC
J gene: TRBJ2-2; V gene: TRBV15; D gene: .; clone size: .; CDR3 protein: CATQGRANTGELFF; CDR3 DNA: TGTGCCACCCAGGGACGCGCGAACACCGGGGAGCTGTTTTTT
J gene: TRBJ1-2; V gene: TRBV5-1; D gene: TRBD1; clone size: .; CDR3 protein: CASSLAGQGAGGYTF; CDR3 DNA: TGCGCCAGCAGCTTGGCGGGACAGGGGGCAGGAGGCTACACCTTC
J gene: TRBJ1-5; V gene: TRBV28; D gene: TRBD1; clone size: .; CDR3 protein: CASRDRGPNQPQHF; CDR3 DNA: TGTGCCAGCAGGGACAGGGGGCCCAATCAGCCCCAGCATTTT
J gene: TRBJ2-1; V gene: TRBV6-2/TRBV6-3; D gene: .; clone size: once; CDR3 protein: CASSYVLVGSLRGDEQFF; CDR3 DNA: TGTGCCAGCAGTTACGTTCTGGTGGGCAGTCTCCGAGGGGATGAGCAGTTCTTC
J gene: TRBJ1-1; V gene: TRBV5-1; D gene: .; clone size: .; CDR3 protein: CASSLFGGEVNTEAFF; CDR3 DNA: TGCGCCAGCAGCTTGTTCGGGGGCGAGGTGAACACTGAAGCTTTCTTT
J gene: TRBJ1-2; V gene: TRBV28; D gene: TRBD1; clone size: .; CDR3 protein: CASSFSGTGEPYGYTF; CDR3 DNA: TGTGCCAGCAGTTTTTCTGGGACAGGGGAGCCCTATGGCTACACCTTC
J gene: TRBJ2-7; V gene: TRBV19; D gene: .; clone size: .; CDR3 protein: CASSMARADEQYF; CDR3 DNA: TGTGCCAGTAGTATGGCCAGGGCCGACGAGCAGTACTTC
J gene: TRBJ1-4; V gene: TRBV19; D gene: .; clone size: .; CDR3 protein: CASSTGTSEKLFF; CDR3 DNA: TGTGCCAGTAGTACCGGGACGAGCGAAAAACTGTTTTTT
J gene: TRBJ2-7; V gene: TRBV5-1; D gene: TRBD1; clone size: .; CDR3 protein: CASSHAGGKTYEQYF; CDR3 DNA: TGCGCCAGCAGCCACGCAGGGGGAAAGACCTACGAGCAGTACTTC
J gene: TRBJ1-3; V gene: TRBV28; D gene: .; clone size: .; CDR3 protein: CASSFLGGNTIYF; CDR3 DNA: TGTGCCAGCAGTTTTTTAGGGGGAAACACCATATATTTT
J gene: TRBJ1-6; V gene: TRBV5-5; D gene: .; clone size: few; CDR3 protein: CASSLRDNSPLHF; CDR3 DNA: TGTGCCAGCAGCTTACGGGATAATTCACCCCTCCACTTT
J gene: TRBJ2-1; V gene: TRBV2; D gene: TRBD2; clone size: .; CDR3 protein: CASLAGGRSEQFF; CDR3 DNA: TGTGCCAGTCTAGCGGGGGGGAGGAGTGAGCAGTTCTTC
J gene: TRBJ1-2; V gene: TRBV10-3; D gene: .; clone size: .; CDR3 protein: CAINRDNGGPRNYGYTF; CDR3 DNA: TGTGCCATCAATAGAGACAACGGCGGCCCCCGTAACTATGGCTACACCTTC
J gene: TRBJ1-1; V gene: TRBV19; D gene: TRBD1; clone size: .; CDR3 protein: CASSLIDRGGRAFF; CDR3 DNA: TGTGCCAGTAGTCTAATAGACAGGGGCGGCAGAGCTTTCTTT
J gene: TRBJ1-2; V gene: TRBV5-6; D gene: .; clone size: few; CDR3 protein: CASSAFAREDGYTF; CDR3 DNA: TGTGCCAGCAGCGCCTTCGCTAGGGAGGATGGCTACACCTTC
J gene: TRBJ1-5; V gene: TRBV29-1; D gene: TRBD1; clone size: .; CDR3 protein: CSVETGADQPQHF; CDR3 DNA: TGCAGCGTCGAGACAGGGGCGGATCAGCCCCAGCATTTT
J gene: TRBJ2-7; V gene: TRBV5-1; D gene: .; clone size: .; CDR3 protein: CASSFGYSYEQYF; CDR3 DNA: TGCGCCAGCAGCTTCGGCTACTCCTACGAGCAGTACTTC
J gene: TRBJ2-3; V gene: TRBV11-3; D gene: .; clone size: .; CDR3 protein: CASSLGAAVMDTQYF; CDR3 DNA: TGTGCCAGCAGCTTAGGTGCGGCCGTCATGGATACGCAGTATTTT
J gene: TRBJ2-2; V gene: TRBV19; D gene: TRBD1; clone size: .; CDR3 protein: CASSPGGRRTGELFF; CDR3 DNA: TGTGCCAGTAGTCCAGGGGGCCGGAGGACCGGGGAGCTGTTTTTT
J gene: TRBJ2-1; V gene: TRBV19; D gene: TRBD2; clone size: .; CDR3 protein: CASSMKGLAAYNEQFF; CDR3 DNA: TGTGCCAGTAGTATGAAGGGACTAGCGGCCTACAATGAGCAGTTCTTC
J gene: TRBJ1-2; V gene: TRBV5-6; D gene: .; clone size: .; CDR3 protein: CASSLSGGGVYGYTF; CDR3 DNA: TGTGCCAGCAGCTTGAGCGGCGGCGGGGTCTATGGCTACACCTTC
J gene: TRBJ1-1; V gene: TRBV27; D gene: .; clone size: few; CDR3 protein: CASSLGARVNTEAFF; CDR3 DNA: TGTGCCAGCAGTTTAGGAGCCAGAGTGAACACTGAAGCTTTCTTT
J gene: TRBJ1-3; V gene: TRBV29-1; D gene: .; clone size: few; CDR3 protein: CSVSGQRNTIYF; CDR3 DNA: TGCAGCGTCAGTGGGCAAAGAAACACCATATATTTT
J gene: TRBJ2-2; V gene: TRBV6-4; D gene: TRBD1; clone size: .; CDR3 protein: CASSVGGQGTGELFF; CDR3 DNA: TGTGCCAGCAGTGTGGGAGGACAGGGCACCGGGGAGCTGTTTTTT
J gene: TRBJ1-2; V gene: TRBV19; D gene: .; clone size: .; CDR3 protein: CASSDNWRGWGYTF; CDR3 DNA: TGTGCCAGTAGTGACAACTGGAGGGGCTGGGGCTACACCTTC
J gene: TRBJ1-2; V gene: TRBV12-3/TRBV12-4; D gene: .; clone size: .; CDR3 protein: CASRRPQLYGYTF; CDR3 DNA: TGTGCCAGCAGGCGGCCGCAGCTCTATGGCTACACCTTC
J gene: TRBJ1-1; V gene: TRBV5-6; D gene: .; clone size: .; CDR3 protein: CASSLESGFDRGNTEAFF; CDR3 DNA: TGTGCCAGCAGCTTGGAATCTGGCTTCGATCGGGGGAACACTGAAGCTTTCTTT
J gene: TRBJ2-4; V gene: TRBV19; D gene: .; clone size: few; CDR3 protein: CASSTPGLAKNIQYF; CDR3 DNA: TGTGCCAGTAGTACCCCGGGACTAGCCAAAAACATTCAGTACTTC
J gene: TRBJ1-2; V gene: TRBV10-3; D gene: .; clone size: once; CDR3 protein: CAISVGDDYTF; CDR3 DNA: TGTGCCATCAGTGTGGGGGATGACTACACCTTC
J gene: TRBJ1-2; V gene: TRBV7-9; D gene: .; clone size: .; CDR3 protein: CASSLDNSVYGYTF; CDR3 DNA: TGTGCCAGCAGCTTAGACAATTCCGTCTATGGCTACACCTTC
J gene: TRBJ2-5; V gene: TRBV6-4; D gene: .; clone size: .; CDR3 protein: CASSVHKEETQYF; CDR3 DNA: TGTGCCAGCAGCGTACACAAGGAAGAGACCCAGTACTTC